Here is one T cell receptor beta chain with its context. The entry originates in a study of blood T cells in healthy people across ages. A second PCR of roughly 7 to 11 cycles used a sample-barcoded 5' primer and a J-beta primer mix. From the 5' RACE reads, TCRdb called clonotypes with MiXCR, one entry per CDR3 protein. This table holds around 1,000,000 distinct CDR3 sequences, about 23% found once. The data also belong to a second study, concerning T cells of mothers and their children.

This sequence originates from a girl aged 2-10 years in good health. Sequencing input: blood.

DNA of the CDR3: TGTGCCACCGGTGGCGCGGGGAGCTCCTACAATGAGCAGTTCTTC. This gives the protein CATGGAGSSYNEQFF. The rearrangement links TRBV24-1 to TRBJ2-1, with D tentatively TRBD2 (6 bases). There are 15 residues in the CDR3. Germline values: CDR1 KGHDR, CDR2 SFDVKD. V was pared by 9 bases and J by 0 bases, with 14 bases between.